This TCR beta chain is drawn from a study of blood T cells in healthy people across ages. Primed by a sample-barcoded 5' primer and a J-beta primer mix, a second PCR proceeded for 7 to 11 cycles. TCRdb passed the 5' RACE reads through MiXCR, listing each CDR3 protein once. The sample has more than 1 million distinct CDR3 sequences; under 45% are singletons. The CDR3 spans 15 residues. Germline CDR1 DFQATT, CDR2 SNEGSKA (reference sequence). Trimming pared 1 base from V and 4 bases from J, leaving 17 bases between. About this clonotype itself: Its antigen is unknown.

Study-level findings and limits: Higher diversity and more naive CD4+ cells were features of long-lived donors, compared to aged donors.

Ten milliliters of peripheral blood were drawn from each donor into EDTA-treated tubes. This sequence originates from a woman aged 60-75 years in good health. V is TRBV20-1 and J is TRBJ2-7; the D is unclear. Sequenced: blood. This chain's CDR3 is CSARGAAANPYEQYF. CDR3 coding DNA: TGCAGTGCTAGAGGTGCGGCAGCGAATCCTTACGAGCAGTACTTC.